One sample yielded the 29 T cell receptor beta chains listed below, sequenced in a study of cytomegalovirus exposure and HLA in healthy donors. 60 Vbeta and 13 Jbeta primers were used in PCR. The repertoire was sequenced with immunoSEQ multiplex PCR; TCRdb's copy has only in-frame clones and lacks some. In the table there are 150,000 to 200,000 clones, about three quarters of which are singletons. Sample: PBMCs. The receptors shown here come from a middle-aged woman in good health and CMV-seronegative.

The genes are TRBV10-3 and TRBJ2-5; a possible D gene is TRBD2 (6 bases). The CDR3 loop spans 12 amino acids. V was clipped by 10 bases and J by 1 base, with 10 bases between them. Germline V gene sequence: CDR1 ENHRY, CDR2 SYGVKD. The CDR3 spells CATGDFQETQYF. For the CDR3, the DNA is TGTGCCACCGGGGACTTCCAAGAGACCCAGTACTTC.

The V call is TRBV30, the J call TRBJ2-7; TRBD1 matches 9 bases. V dropped 2 bases and J dropped 2; count of bases not matched to a gene: 4. Germline V lookup: CDR1 GTSNPN, CDR2 SVGIG (reference sequence). The CDR3 spans 14 residues. The CDR3 loop reads CAWSRGQGPYEQYF. The CDR3 DNA is TGTGCCTGGAGTAGGGGACAGGGACCCTACGAGCAGTACTTC.

The chain recombines TRBV25-1 with TRBJ2-3; TRBD2 matches at 11 bases. The CDR3 loop spans 17 amino acids. V was clipped by 1 base and J by 7 bases; unmatched bases: 10. Germline V gives CDR1 MGHDK, CDR2 SYGVNS. The CDR3 coding sequence is TGTGCCAGCAGTGAATCCGGGGCGGCTAGCGGGAGGTATACGCAGTATTTT. It translates to CASSESGAASGRYTQYF.

The chain employs TRBV28 and TRBJ1-1, with D perhaps matching TRBD1 (6 bases). Trimming pared 6 bases from V and 1 base from J, leaving 15 bases between. This CDR3 is built from 15 residues. Per the germline V gene, CDR1 is MDHEN and CDR2 is SYDVKM. CDR3 coding DNA: TGTGCCAGCAGGGCCGGGACACACAGGAACACTGAAGCTTTCTTT. Its protein is CASRAGTHRNTEAFF.

The chain couples TRBV7-6 to TRBJ2-6; 12 nucleotides align to TRBD1. The CDR3 is 18 amino acids. With V trimmed by 5 bases and J by 2 bases, 7 bases remained unmatched. The germline V gene encodes CDR1 SGHVS and CDR2 FNYEAQ. The CDR3 loop is CASSPVGTGGAGANVLTF. CDR3 DNA sequence: TGTGCCAGCAGCCCGGTCGGGACAGGGGGCGCTGGGGCCAACGTCCTGACTTTC.

The rearrangement joins TRBV5-4 to TRBJ2-6; D may be TRBD2 (6 bases). CDR1 is SGHNT and CDR2 is YYREEE in the germline V gene (reference sequence). Trimming pared 7 bases from V and 1 base from J, leaving 18 bases between. This CDR3 contains 17 residues. The CDR3 here is CASGGKAGSSGANVLTF. The CDR3 bases are TGTGCCAGCGGCGGGAAGGCAGGTAGTTCTGGGGCCAACGTCCTGACTTTC.

The J gene is TRBJ2-1, the V gene TRBV19; 7 bases are a match to TRBD2. From germline, CDR1 is LNHDA and CDR2 SQIVND (reference sequence). The CDR3 length is 14 residues. With 5 bases clipped from V and 5 bases from J, the junction kept 6 bases outside the gene matches. CDR3 in amino acids: CASSRQRGHNEQFF. DNA for the CDR3: TGTGCCAGTAGTCGGCAGCGGGGACACAATGAGCAGTTCTTC.

In this sample, this clone turned up once. This chain uses TRBV29-1 with TRBJ2-1; 9 bases align to TRBD2. The CDR3 has 14 amino acids. Germline V gene lookup returns CDR1 SQVTM and CDR2 ANQGSEA. The V segment lost 3 bases and the J segment 11 bases; nucleotides outside the gene matches: 11. The CDR3 region is CSVDRGLADPKQFF. CDR3 sequence (DNA): TGCAGCGTTGACCGGGGACTAGCAGACCCAAAGCAGTTCTTC.

This clone was detected a few times. V and J are TRBV19 and TRBJ1-1; 10 nucleotides match TRBD1. The V gene's germline CDR1 is LNHDA and CDR2 SQIVND (reference sequence). V lost 6 bases to trimming and J lost 0 bases; unmatched junction nucleotides: 7. The CDR3 spans 16 residues. This CDR3 reads CASRLGQGLMNTEAFF. CDR3 DNA: TGTGCCAGTAGATTGGGACAGGGGCTGATGAACACTGAAGCTTTCTTT.

This clone showed up just a few times. The chain employs TRBV4-1 and TRBJ2-6; 7 positions match TRBD1. V lost 2 bases and J lost 4; bases outside the gene matches: 11. The CDR3 consists of 18 residues. CDR1 and CDR2 from the germline V gene are MGHRA and YSYEKL. The DNA of the CDR3 is TGCGCCAGCAGCCAACCTACGCGGACAGGTCCCGGGGCCAACGTCCTGACTTTC. Translation gives CASSQPTRTGPGANVLTF.

The table lists this clone with a count of one. V is TRBV9 and J is TRBJ1-1; no clear D gene. Germline V gene lookup returns CDR1 SGDLS and CDR2 YYNGEE. The CDR3 sequence is 12 residues long. Trimming took 4 bases from V and 4 from J, leaving 8 bases between them. In nucleotides, the CDR3 is TGTGCCAGCAGCCCACTCTTCACTGAAGCTTTCTTT. Amino acids: CASSPLFTEAFF.

The chain recombines TRBV18 with TRBJ1-1; possibly TRBD1 for D (6 bases). V lost 6 bases and J 1 base, leaving 12 bases between the germline ends. The CDR3 is 14 amino acids. Germline V gene lookup returns CDR1 KGHSH and CDR2 LQKENI. The CDR3 nucleotides are TGTGCCAGCTCTACTCAGGGACAGAACACTGAAGCTTTCTTT. Translating it yields CASSTQGQNTEAFF.

The J gene is TRBJ1-1, the V gene TRBV7-3; possible D gene TRBD1, 5 bases. Germline loops: CDR1 SGHTA, CDR2 FQGTGA. The CDR3 has 15 amino acids. Trimming stripped 6 bases from V and 6 bases from J, with 20 bases between. The CDR3 protein is CASSPQGGRIAEAFF. Here the CDR3 DNA reads TGTGCCAGCAGTCCTCAGGGAGGTAGAATTGCTGAAGCTTTCTTT.

The chain recombines TRBV9 with TRBJ2-2; TRBD1 might be the D (5 bases). The CDR3 runs 14 residues. Germline CDR1 is SGDLS and CDR2 is YYNGEE. The V and J ends lost 5 bases and 6 bases respectively, with 14 bases between them. CDR3 protein: CASSDPRAAGELFF. For the CDR3, the DNA is TGTGCCAGCAGTGACCCCAGGGCGGCCGGGGAGCTGTTTTTT.

This sequence joins TRBV6-4 and TRBJ2-6; D is undetermined. V dropped 4 bases and J dropped 0 bases, with 7 bases sitting between them. The CDR3 contains 15 residues. Germline assignment: CDR1 MRHNA and CDR2 SNTAGT. The CDR3 coding sequence is TGTGCCAGCAGTGCCGAGGACTCTGGGGCCAACGTCCTGACTTTC. Residues: CASSAEDSGANVLTF.

The chain recombines TRBV5-4 with TRBJ2-2; 8 positions agree with TRBD2. V lost 2 bases, J lost 6 bases, and 6 bases stayed unmatched. Germline lookup yields CDR1 SGHNT and CDR2 YYREEE (reference sequence). The CDR3 runs 15 residues. For the CDR3, the DNA is TGTGCCAGCAGCTTCTTTCGGGAGGGATCCGGGGAGCTGTTTTTT. Its protein is CASSFFREGSGELFF.

The genes are TRBV18 and TRBJ2-1, with 10 bases that match TRBD2. The CDR3 length is 14 residues. Germline assignment: CDR1 KGHSH and CDR2 LQKENI. Germline trimming cut 2 bases from V and 8 bases from J; bases unmatched to any gene: 3. The CDR3 DNA sequence: TGTGCCAGCTCACCAAAGGGGACTAGCGATGAGCAGTTCTTC. Residues: CASSPKGTSDEQFF.

This clone was seen a few times. This rearrangement joins TRBV23-1 to TRBJ2-7, with D perhaps TRBD1 (5 bases). TRBV23-1 is assigned to the ORF class and has an uncertain function. Trimming cost V 4 bases and J 0 bases, with 19 bases left between them. The CDR3 loop spans 17 amino acids. CDR3 loop: CASSLGRKIDSSYEQYV. CDR3 bases: TGCGCCAGCAGTCTTGGCAGGAAAATCGACAGCTCCTACGAGCAGTACGTC.

The J gene is TRBJ1-1, the V gene TRBV18; the D gene is possibly TRBD1 (6 bases). The CDR3 runs 15 residues. The germline V gene encodes CDR1 KGHSH and CDR2 LQKENI. V lost 6 bases, J lost 1 base, and 15 bases lay in between. The CDR3 region is CASSPWTEPNTEAFF. The CDR3 DNA is TGTGCCAGCTCTCCTTGGACAGAACCGAACACTGAAGCTTTCTTT.

The V call is TRBV6-1, the J call TRBJ1-5; TRBD1 matches at 7 bases. The V segment lost 1 base and the J segment 6 bases; nucleotides outside the gene matches: 6. CDR1 and CDR2 from the germline V gene are MNHNS and SASEGT. The CDR3 sequence is 15 residues long. The CDR3 loop reads CASSEGQGWGQPQHF. The CDR3 region has the DNA TGTGCCAGCAGTGAAGGACAGGGCTGGGGTCAGCCCCAGCATTTT.

The gene calls are TRBV15 and TRBJ2-1; the D is unclear. V lost 5 bases and J 2 bases, leaving 13 bases between the germline ends. The CDR3 is 15 amino acids. CDR1 LNHNV and CDR2 YYDKDF come from the germline V gene (reference sequence). This CDR3 reads CATSLRLTPYNEQFF. The CDR3 nucleotides are TGTGCCACCAGCTTGCGCCTGACTCCCTACAATGAGCAGTTCTTC. Complete variable domain (other parts from reference TRBV15 and TRBJ2-1): DAMVIQNPRYQVTQFGKPVTLSCSQTLNHNVMYWYQQKSSQAPKLLFHYYDKDFNNEADTPDNFQSRRPNTSFCFLDIRSPGLGDTAMYLCATSLRLTPYNEQFFGPGTRLTVL.

The chain uses TRBV11-2 and TRBJ1-1; possibly TRBD1 for D (5 bases). The CDR3 is 14 residues long. Deletions cut 1 base from V and 4 bases from J, with 10 bases between. Germline CDR1 reads SGHAT; CDR2 reads FQNNGV. The CDR3 bases are TGTGCCAGCAGCTTAGGTGGCAGGGTCACTGAAGCTTTCTTT. Amino acid sequence: CASSLGGRVTEAFF. The variable domain in full, with the rest retrieved from reference TRBV11-2 and TRBJ1-1, is EAGVAQSPRYKIIEKRQSVAFWCNPISGHATLYWYQQILGQGPKLLIQFQNNGVVDDSQLPKDRFSAERLKGVDSTLKIQPAKLEDSAVYLCASSLGGRVTEAFFGQGTRLTVV.

The genes are TRBV2 and TRBJ2-3, with D hard to call. The CDR3 is 13 residues long. The V gene's germline CDR1 is SNHLY and CDR2 FYNNEI. The ends were cut back, 4 bases at V and 2 bases at J, with 7 bases in the middle. The CDR3 spells CASSGLNTDTQYF. CDR3 coding DNA: TGTGCCAGCAGTGGACTGAACACAGATACGCAGTATTTT.

In this sample, this clone turned up a few times. The V and J genes are TRBV2 and TRBJ1-5; perhaps TRBD1 as D (5 bases). The length of the CDR3 is 15 residues. The germline CDR1 and CDR2 sequences are SNHLY and FYNNEI. Trimming took 4 bases from V and 1 from J, leaving 11 bases between them. CDR3 amino acids: CASSVGWTSNQPQHF. CDR3 in DNA: TGTGCCAGCAGTGTCGGGTGGACAAGCAATCAGCCCCAGCATTTT.

The chain combines TRBV30 with TRBJ2-2, with D tentatively TRBD1 (5 bases). The CDR3 is 14 amino acids. V was cut by 7 bases and J by 4 bases, with 16 bases left in between. Germline V gene sequence: CDR1 GTSNPN, CDR2 SVGIG (reference sequence). CDR3 nucleotide sequence: TGTGCCTTTCAAGGGGTTTTTGCCACCGGGGAGCTGTTTTTT. The encoded protein is CAFQGVFATGELFF.

This rearrangement joins TRBV5-6 to TRBJ2-5, with 8 bases aligning to TRBD2. V lost 4 bases and J lost 0; bases outside the gene matches: 8. CDR1 SGHDT and CDR2 YYEEEE come from the germline V gene. This CDR3 is built from 16 residues. CDR3: CASSLTSGGYQETQYF. The CDR3 DNA reads TGTGCCAGCAGCCTCACTAGCGGAGGGTACCAAGAGACCCAGTACTTC.

This chain joins TRBV9 and TRBJ2-1; tentative D call: TRBD2 (6 bases). Trimming left V 0 bases short and J 4 bases short, with 17 bases between. CDR1 SGDLS and CDR2 YYNGEE come from the germline V gene. The CDR3 covers 17 residues. The CDR3 reads CASSVAQGSGWYNEQFF. The CDR3 coding sequence is TGTGCCAGCAGCGTAGCCCAGGGTAGCGGATGGTACAATGAGCAGTTCTTC.

The rearrangement joins TRBV28 to TRBJ1-2, with no clear D. The V and J ends lost 7 bases and 8 bases respectively, with 14 bases between them. From germline, CDR1 is MDHEN and CDR2 SYDVKM. This CDR3 contains 12 residues. In DNA, the CDR3 is TGTGCCAGCAAACCTTCACTGGGCGGCTACACCTTC. Translation: CASKPSLGGYTF.

The V gene is TRBV19, the J gene TRBJ1-5, with D possibly matching TRBD1 (5 bases). V was clipped by 1 base and J by 7 bases, with 11 bases between them. The V gene's germline CDR1 is LNHDA and CDR2 SQIVND (reference sequence). CDR3 length equals 14 residues. The CDR3 region has the DNA TGTGCCAGTAGTATAGGCAGGGCCAGCCAGCCCCAGCATTTT. Protein: CASSIGRASQPQHF.